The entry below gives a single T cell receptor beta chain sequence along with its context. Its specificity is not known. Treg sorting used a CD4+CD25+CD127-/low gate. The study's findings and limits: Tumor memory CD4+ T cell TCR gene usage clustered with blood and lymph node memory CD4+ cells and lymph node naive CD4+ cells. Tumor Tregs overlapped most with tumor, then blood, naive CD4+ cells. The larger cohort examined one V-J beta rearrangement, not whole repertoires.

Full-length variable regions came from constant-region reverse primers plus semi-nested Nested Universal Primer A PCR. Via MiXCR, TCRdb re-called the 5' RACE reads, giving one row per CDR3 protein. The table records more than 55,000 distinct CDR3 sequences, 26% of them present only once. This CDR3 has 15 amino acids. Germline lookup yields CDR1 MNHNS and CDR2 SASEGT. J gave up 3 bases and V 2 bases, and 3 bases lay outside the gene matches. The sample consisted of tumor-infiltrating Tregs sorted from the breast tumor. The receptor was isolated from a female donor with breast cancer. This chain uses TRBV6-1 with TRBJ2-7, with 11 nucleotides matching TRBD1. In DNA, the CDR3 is TGTGCCAGCAGTGAACAGGGGACAGGGGGCTACGAGCAGTACTTC. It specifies CASSEQGTGGYEQYF.